A selection of T cell receptor beta chains follows, all from one sample in a study of blood T cell repertoires in COVID-19. The repertoire was sequenced with immunoSEQ multiplex PCR; TCRdb's copy has only in-frame clones and lacks some. The table includes 190,000 or so clones, about 87% detected once. Specimen: peripheral blood. All receptors come from a man aged 40-49 years with active or convalescent COVID-19. Both conserved end residues are part of each CDR3. Fields, in order: D gene, J gene, V gene, clone size, CDR3 protein, CDR3 DNA. The D gene is left open where the match is weak. The size entry is marked missing in some rows and otherwise reads once, few, many or a size class.

d_gene: NA; j_gene: TRBJ1-1; v_gene: TRBV5-5; abundance: few; CDR3aa: CASSGRHGNTEAFF; CDR3nt: TGTGCCAGCAGCGGGAGACACGGCAACACTGAAGCTTTCTTT
d_gene: NA; j_gene: TRBJ2-5; v_gene: TRBV6-5; abundance: NA; CDR3aa: CASTDFLAETQYF; CDR3nt: TGTGCCAGCACAGACTTCCTTGCGGAGACCCAGTACTTC
d_gene: NA; j_gene: TRBJ1-1; v_gene: TRBV11-2; abundance: NA; CDR3aa: CASSLGTGVTEAFF; CDR3nt: TGTGCCAGCAGCTTGGGAACGGGGGTCACTGAAGCTTTCTTT
d_gene: NA; j_gene: TRBJ1-1; v_gene: TRBV9; abundance: NA; CDR3aa: CASSSGVDTEAFF; CDR3nt: TGTGCCAGCAGCTCAGGGGTAGACACTGAAGCTTTCTTT
d_gene: TRBD1; j_gene: TRBJ2-1; v_gene: TRBV27; abundance: NA; CDR3aa: CASKRQGTRAWGEQFF; CDR3nt: TGTGCCAGCAAAAGACAGGGGACCCGCGCATGGGGTGAGCAGTTCTTC
d_gene: NA; j_gene: TRBJ1-2; v_gene: TRBV5-1; abundance: NA; CDR3aa: CASSPTPGTFLYGYTF; CDR3nt: TGCGCCAGCAGCCCTACCCCCGGGACATTCCTCTATGGCTACACCTTC
d_gene: TRBD1; j_gene: TRBJ1-6; v_gene: TRBV7-2; abundance: NA; CDR3aa: CASSLAASRGLSPLHF; CDR3nt: TGTGCCAGCAGCTTAGCGGCCAGCAGGGGGCTTTCACCCCTCCACTTT
d_gene: NA; j_gene: TRBJ1-1; v_gene: TRBV4-1; abundance: NA; CDR3aa: CASSQVLSDWAFF; CDR3nt: TGCGCCAGCAGCCAAGTCCTCAGTGACTGGGCTTTCTTT
d_gene: NA; j_gene: TRBJ2-3; v_gene: TRBV11-2; abundance: NA; CDR3aa: CASSLAAGLRTDTQYF; CDR3nt: TGTGCCAGCAGCTTAGCGGCGGGGTTACGCACAGATACGCAGTATTTT
d_gene: NA; j_gene: TRBJ1-1; v_gene: TRBV12-3/TRBV12-4; abundance: NA; CDR3aa: CASSPTRAEAFF; CDR3nt: TGTGCCAGCAGCCCCACGCGGGCTGAAGCTTTCTTT
d_gene: NA; j_gene: TRBJ2-1; v_gene: TRBV18; abundance: NA; CDR3aa: CASSRRQDPGNEQFF; CDR3nt: TGTGCCAGCTCCCGGAGACAGGATCCAGGCAATGAGCAGTTCTTC
d_gene: NA; j_gene: TRBJ1-2; v_gene: TRBV24-1; abundance: NA; CDR3aa: CATSDTGTYYGYTF; CDR3nt: TGTGCCACCAGTGATACCGGGACATACTATGGCTACACCTTC
d_gene: TRBD1; j_gene: TRBJ2-5; v_gene: TRBV19; abundance: NA; CDR3aa: CASSTNGRTGRETQYF; CDR3nt: TGTGCCAGTAGTACCAACGGTCGGACAGGGAGGGAGACCCAGTACTTC
d_gene: NA; j_gene: TRBJ1-1; v_gene: TRBV6-6; abundance: NA; CDR3aa: CASSYSKQGGEAFF; CDR3nt: TGTGCCAGCAGTTACTCGAAACAGGGAGGGGAAGCTTTCTTT
d_gene: TRBD2; j_gene: TRBJ2-3; v_gene: TRBV9; abundance: NA; CDR3aa: CASSVATGLAGVPYTQYF; CDR3nt: TGTGCCAGCAGCGTAGCTACGGGACTAGCGGGGGTTCCGTATACGCAGTATTTT
d_gene: NA; j_gene: TRBJ2-7; v_gene: TRBV12-3/TRBV12-4; abundance: NA; CDR3aa: CASSSFGGSQYF; CDR3nt: TGTGCCAGCAGTTCCTTCGGGGGAAGCCAGTACTTC
d_gene: TRBD1; j_gene: TRBJ2-7; v_gene: TRBV6-5; abundance: NA; CDR3aa: CASSTLRDRGDEQYF; CDR3nt: TGTGCCAGCAGCACTCTCCGGGACAGGGGGGACGAGCAGTACTTC
d_gene: TRBD1; j_gene: TRBJ1-2; v_gene: TRBV11-3; abundance: NA; CDR3aa: CASSLGDRAGGGYTF; CDR3nt: TGTGCCAGCAGCCTCGGGGACAGGGCAGGCGGTGGCTACACCTTC
d_gene: TRBD1; j_gene: TRBJ2-3; v_gene: TRBV5-6; abundance: NA; CDR3aa: CASSRQGQGASDTQYF; CDR3nt: TGTGCCAGCAGCCGACAGGGACAGGGGGCCTCAGATACGCAGTATTTT
d_gene: TRBD1; j_gene: TRBJ1-2; v_gene: TRBV29-1; abundance: NA; CDR3aa: CSAGPGTGYGYTF; CDR3nt: TGCAGCGCCGGCCCTGGGACAGGCTATGGCTACACCTTC
d_gene: NA; j_gene: TRBJ1-1; v_gene: TRBV19; abundance: few; CDR3aa: CASSIDGRSEAFF; CDR3nt: TGTGCCAGTAGTATAGATGGGCGCAGTGAAGCTTTCTTT
d_gene: TRBD1; j_gene: TRBJ1-6; v_gene: TRBV29-1; abundance: NA; CDR3aa: CSARDSNSPLHF; CDR3nt: TGCAGCGCTCGGGACAGCAATTCACCCCTCCACTTT
d_gene: NA; j_gene: TRBJ2-7; v_gene: TRBV5-1; abundance: NA; CDR3aa: CASSLNSIPPYEQYF; CDR3nt: TGCGCCAGCAGCCTCAACTCCATCCCTCCCTACGAGCAGTACTTC
d_gene: NA; j_gene: TRBJ1-3; v_gene: TRBV4-1; abundance: NA; CDR3aa: CASSQAGGNTIYF; CDR3nt: TGCGCCAGCAGCCAAGCGGGGGGAAACACCATATATTTT
d_gene: NA; j_gene: TRBJ2-1; v_gene: TRBV7-9; abundance: NA; CDR3aa: CASSLPGDEQFF; CDR3nt: TGTGCCAGCAGCTTACCAGGGGATGAGCAGTTCTTC
d_gene: NA; j_gene: TRBJ1-2; v_gene: TRBV25-1; abundance: NA; CDR3aa: CASSEFRTPSGYTF; CDR3nt: TGTGCCAGCAGTGAATTTAGGACACCCAGTGGCTACACCTTC
d_gene: NA; j_gene: TRBJ2-5; v_gene: TRBV7-2; abundance: NA; CDR3aa: CASSLGGGETQYF; CDR3nt: TGTGCCAGCAGCTTAGGGGGAGGAGAGACCCAGTACTTC
d_gene: NA; j_gene: TRBJ1-1; v_gene: TRBV19; abundance: NA; CDR3aa: CASSRHPFGEEAFF; CDR3nt: TGTGCCAGTAGCCGTCACCCGTTTGGAGAAGAAGCTTTCTTT
d_gene: TRBD1; j_gene: TRBJ1-2; v_gene: TRBV11-2; abundance: NA; CDR3aa: CASSPRQGVNYGYTF; CDR3nt: TGTGCCAGCAGCCCCCGCCAGGGGGTCAACTATGGCTACACCTTC
d_gene: NA; j_gene: TRBJ2-6; v_gene: TRBV18; abundance: NA; CDR3aa: CASSPAGANVLTF; CDR3nt: TGTGCCAGCTCACCCGCTGGGGCCAACGTCCTGACTTTC
d_gene: TRBD1; j_gene: TRBJ2-2; v_gene: TRBV12-5; abundance: NA; CDR3aa: CASGLTGQGSNTGELFF; CDR3nt: TGTGCTAGTGGTTTGACGGGACAGGGGTCGAACACCGGGGAGCTGTTTTTT
d_gene: NA; j_gene: TRBJ1-2; v_gene: TRBV7-9; abundance: NA; CDR3aa: CASSSRAGYTF; CDR3nt: TGTGCCAGCAGCTCCAGGGCTGGCTACACCTTC
d_gene: NA; j_gene: TRBJ1-1; v_gene: TRBV12-3/TRBV12-4; abundance: NA; CDR3aa: CASRRLNTEAFF; CDR3nt: TGTGCCAGCAGGAGGTTGAACACTGAAGCTTTCTTT
d_gene: TRBD1; j_gene: TRBJ2-1; v_gene: TRBV6-1; abundance: NA; CDR3aa: CASSEPLFGQDEQFF; CDR3nt: TGTGCCAGCAGTGAACCATTATTCGGACAGGATGAGCAGTTCTTC
d_gene: TRBD1; j_gene: TRBJ1-1; v_gene: TRBV19; abundance: NA; CDR3aa: CASSTGGSDTEAFF; CDR3nt: TGTGCCAGTAGTACAGGGGGATCGGACACTGAAGCTTTCTTT
d_gene: NA; j_gene: TRBJ2-3; v_gene: TRBV7-8; abundance: NA; CDR3aa: CASSFRGLLADTQYF; CDR3nt: TGTGCCAGCAGCTTCCGGGGACTTCTCGCAGATACGCAGTATTTT
d_gene: NA; j_gene: TRBJ1-1; v_gene: TRBV4-1; abundance: NA; CDR3aa: CASSQGAGVLNTEAFF; CDR3nt: TGCGCCAGCAGCCAAGGGGCCGGGGTATTGAACACTGAAGCTTTCTTT
d_gene: NA; j_gene: TRBJ2-5; v_gene: TRBV19; abundance: once; CDR3aa: CASSRVSWETQYF; CDR3nt: TGTGCCAGTAGTCGGGTTAGCTGGGAGACCCAGTACTTC
d_gene: TRBD1; j_gene: TRBJ1-5; v_gene: TRBV6-6; abundance: NA; CDR3aa: CASSGATGISNQPQHF; CDR3nt: TGTGCCAGCAGCGGGGCGACAGGGATTAGCAATCAGCCCCAGCATTTT
d_gene: TRBD2; j_gene: TRBJ2-7; v_gene: TRBV6-5; abundance: NA; CDR3aa: CASSYPRGGLYEQYF; CDR3nt: TGTGCCAGCAGTTACCCCCGGGGGGGCCTTTACGAGCAGTACTTC
d_gene: NA; j_gene: TRBJ2-7; v_gene: TRBV18; abundance: NA; CDR3aa: CASSPRGFDYEQYF; CDR3nt: TGTGCCAGCTCACCACGCGGGTTCGATTACGAGCAGTACTTC
d_gene: NA; j_gene: TRBJ2-7; v_gene: TRBV29-1; abundance: NA; CDR3aa: CSVAHGGSEQYF; CDR3nt: TGCAGCGTTGCACACGGAGGATCCGAGCAGTACTTC
d_gene: TRBD1; j_gene: TRBJ1-6; v_gene: TRBV4-1; abundance: few; CDR3aa: CASSQGWGTGGSNSPLHF; CDR3nt: TGCGCCAGCAGCCAAGGTTGGGGTACAGGGGGGAGTAATTCACCCCTCCACTTT
d_gene: TRBD1; j_gene: TRBJ1-4; v_gene: TRBV10-2; abundance: NA; CDR3aa: CASSESLGQVNEKLFF; CDR3nt: TGCGCCAGCAGTGAGTCGTTGGGACAGGTTAATGAAAAACTGTTTTTT
d_gene: NA; j_gene: TRBJ2-5; v_gene: TRBV18; abundance: NA; CDR3aa: CASSPGGLPQGTQYF; CDR3nt: TGTGCCAGCTCACCAGGGGGACTCCCTCAGGGGACCCAGTACTTC
d_gene: NA; j_gene: TRBJ1-1; v_gene: TRBV10-3; abundance: once; CDR3aa: CAVQGLVEAFF; CDR3nt: TGTGCCGTCCAGGGGTTGGTTGAAGCTTTCTTT
d_gene: TRBD1; j_gene: TRBJ2-1; v_gene: TRBV5-8; abundance: once; CDR3aa: CASSSGQDTYNEQFF; CDR3nt: TGTGCCAGCAGCTCGGGACAGGATACCTACAATGAGCAGTTCTTC
d_gene: NA; j_gene: TRBJ1-1; v_gene: TRBV7-9; abundance: NA; CDR3aa: CASSRLDISEAFF; CDR3nt: TGTGCCAGCAGCCGCCTGGACATCTCTGAAGCTTTCTTT
d_gene: TRBD1; j_gene: TRBJ1-6; v_gene: TRBV3-1/TRBV3-2; abundance: once; CDR3aa: CASSQDWTGISPLHF; CDR3nt: TGTGCCAGCAGCCAAGATTGGACAGGGATCTCACCCCTCCACTTT
d_gene: NA; j_gene: TRBJ2-5; v_gene: TRBV28; abundance: NA; CDR3aa: CASSYFGETQYF; CDR3nt: TGTGCCAGCAGTTACTTTGGAGAGACCCAGTACTTC
d_gene: TRBD1; j_gene: TRBJ1-3; v_gene: TRBV13; abundance: few; CDR3aa: CASSSPGQGDTIYF; CDR3nt: TGTGCCAGCAGCAGTCCGGGACAGGGGGACACCATATATTTT
d_gene: NA; j_gene: TRBJ2-7; v_gene: TRBV7-9; abundance: NA; CDR3aa: CASRLGQGRYEQYF; CDR3nt: TGTGCCAGCAGATTGGGGCAGGGGCGCTACGAGCAGTACTTC
d_gene: TRBD1; j_gene: TRBJ1-2; v_gene: TRBV27; abundance: NA; CDR3aa: CASKSVGTGPSWYGYTF; CDR3nt: TGTGCCAGCAAAAGTGTCGGGACAGGTCCTAGTTGGTATGGCTACACCTTC
d_gene: TRBD1; j_gene: TRBJ2-2; v_gene: TRBV27; abundance: NA; CDR3aa: CASSFLYRGGWTGELFF; CDR3nt: TGTGCCAGCAGTTTCCTCTACAGGGGCGGATGGACCGGGGAGCTGTTTTTT